This entry describes one T cell receptor beta chain. Its cognate antigen has yet to be identified. Per-nucleotide qualities are absent, and no much larger clonotype sits a single base away. These data come from a study of CD8 T cells in ankylosing spondylitis (dated by TCRdb to the late 2010s). Regarding the study in general: The study profiled T cell receptor beta repertoires in healthy donors and ankylosing spondylitis patients to find disease-linked TCR variants. The whole study cohort included under 140 healthy donors and about two dozen ankylosing spondylitis patients. Samples of peripheral blood were taken, and for ankylosing spondylitis patients, synovial fluid was collected as well. Overall study outcomes, separate from this receptor: The disease-linked clones had a CD8+ phenotype and were found at relatively low frequencies in peripheral blood. According to the report, matched synovial fluid samples from ankylosing spondylitis patients were significantly enriched for the disease-linked clones. A TCR beta motif of eight highly homologous amino acid variants appeared characteristic of blood from ankylosing spondylitis patients. Some motif variants had previously been reported in the synovial fluid and blood of reactive arthritis patients, which suggests shared mechanisms of disease initiation.

These reads were obtained on an Illumina HiSeq 2500. Quantitative 5'-RACE with molecular barcodes was the method used to prepare the TCR beta libraries. For the original study's pipeline: A new computational method based on a probabilistic model of VDJ rearrangement was used to identify disease-linked TCR variants. TCRdb handled the public reads itself, with Q25 trimming in fastp and clone calling in MiXCR, and kept productive beta chains. Each CDR3 protein appears once, grouped with its most common genes and DNA. These V and J calls are TCRdb output, not the study's own analysis. This sample gives over 600,000 distinct CDR3 sequences in total; 15% to 20% of them show up just once. The ten largest clones capture about 19% of the sample. In the germline V gene, CDR1 corresponds to KGHDR and CDR2 to SFDVKD. The CDR3 measures 14 amino acids from cysteine to phenylalanine. Left in the record is the CDR3 DNA by itself, 42 bases read in frame from the first base. V gives up 2 bases and J gives up 5 bases, and the segment between their germline ends measures 11 bases.

Recombination joined TRBV24-1 with TRBJ2-5; the D element could tentatively be TRBD1 or TRBD2, as 6 bases agree for each. The sample consisted of blood, either unsorted or a sorted T cell fraction (not recorded which). This TCR was sampled from a male donor with ankylosing spondylitis. The CDR3 is CATSDWEDSETQYF. The DNA sequence is as follows: TGTGCCACCAGTGATTGGGAGGACAGCGAGACCCAGTACTTC.